The table lists the clone carrying this TCR beta chain with a few counts. As an off-target read in a library built for alpha chains, this beta chain has a frequency of little significance. Stated time point: sample taken at primary tumor resection. Tumor, nontumor lung or frozen PBMC supplied whole RNA that was sequenced unsorted. Samples were donated by 72 untreated early-stage non-small cell lung cancer patients. This entry is derived from a study of spatial heterogeneity in lung cancer. This CDR3 has 14 amino acids. Trimming removed 8 bases from V and 3 bases from J, with 16 bases in between. Germline V gene data show CDR1 as MNHEY and CDR2 as SVGEGT. TCRdb re-analysed the 5' RACE reads in MiXCR, keeping a single row per CDR3 protein. The sample holds roughly 3,700 distinct CDR3 sequences, approximately 24% seen once.

The origin of this receptor is a female donor with early-stage non-small cell lung cancer. The source was PBMCs, collected at surgery. The V call is TRBV6-2 or TRBV6-3, the J call TRBJ2-5, with a tentative D call TRBD1 (5 bases). CDR3 sequence reads: CASSPRSREETQYF. Here the CDR3 DNA reads TGTGCCAGCTCCCCCCGGAGCAGGGAAGAGACCCAGTACTTC.